This entry concerns a single T cell receptor beta chain. Its antigen is undetermined. Original data processing: Filtering of immunoSEQ junctional sequences could not match full-length read filtering. Produced via immunoSEQ multiplex PCR; TCRdb's table is partial and in-frame only. The V and J calls and the clone size are those of that table, but D and trimming were determined from the DNA. Here the sample spans 1,400,000 or so clones, 98% being singletons. CD4+ cell separation produced CD45RA+ naive and CD45RA-negative memory subsets. The data derive from a study of shared clonotypes between healthy human individuals. The study, taken as a whole, reports: Unshared clonotypes carried lower generation probabilities than those common to all four donors.

This TCR was recovered from a man aged 30 to 39 in good health. Sequencing was done on a sample of naive CD4+ T cells sorted from blood. Subset reported: CD45RA+ positively selected.

The CDR3 DNA reads TGTGCCAGCACTCAGGGATCTCCGGTAAGTGAAAAACTGTTTTTT. Translation: CASTQGSPVSEKLFF. The chain employs TRBV28 and TRBJ1-4; TRBD1 is a possible D gene (5 bases). The V gene lost 7 bases and the J gene lost 7 bases, with 19 bases spanning the gap. The CDR3 is 15 amino acids. CDR1 MDHEN and CDR2 SYDVKM come from the germline V gene.